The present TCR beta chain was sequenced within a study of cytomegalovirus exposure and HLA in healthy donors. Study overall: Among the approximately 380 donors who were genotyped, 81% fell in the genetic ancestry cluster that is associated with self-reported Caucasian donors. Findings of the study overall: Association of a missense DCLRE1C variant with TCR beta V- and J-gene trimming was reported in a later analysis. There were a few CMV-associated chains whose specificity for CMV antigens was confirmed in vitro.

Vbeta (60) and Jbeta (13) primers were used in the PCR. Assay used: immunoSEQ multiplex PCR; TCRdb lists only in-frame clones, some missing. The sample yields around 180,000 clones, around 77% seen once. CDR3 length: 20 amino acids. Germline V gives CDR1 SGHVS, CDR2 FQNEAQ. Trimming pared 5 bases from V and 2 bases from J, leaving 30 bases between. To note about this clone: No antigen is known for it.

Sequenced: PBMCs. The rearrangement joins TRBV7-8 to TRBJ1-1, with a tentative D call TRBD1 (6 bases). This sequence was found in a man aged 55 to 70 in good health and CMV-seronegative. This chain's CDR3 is CASSLLQGSGYGNPNTEAFF. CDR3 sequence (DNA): TGTGCCAGCAGCCTCCTACAGGGCAGCGGCTACGGAAACCCAAACACTGAAGCTTTCTTT.